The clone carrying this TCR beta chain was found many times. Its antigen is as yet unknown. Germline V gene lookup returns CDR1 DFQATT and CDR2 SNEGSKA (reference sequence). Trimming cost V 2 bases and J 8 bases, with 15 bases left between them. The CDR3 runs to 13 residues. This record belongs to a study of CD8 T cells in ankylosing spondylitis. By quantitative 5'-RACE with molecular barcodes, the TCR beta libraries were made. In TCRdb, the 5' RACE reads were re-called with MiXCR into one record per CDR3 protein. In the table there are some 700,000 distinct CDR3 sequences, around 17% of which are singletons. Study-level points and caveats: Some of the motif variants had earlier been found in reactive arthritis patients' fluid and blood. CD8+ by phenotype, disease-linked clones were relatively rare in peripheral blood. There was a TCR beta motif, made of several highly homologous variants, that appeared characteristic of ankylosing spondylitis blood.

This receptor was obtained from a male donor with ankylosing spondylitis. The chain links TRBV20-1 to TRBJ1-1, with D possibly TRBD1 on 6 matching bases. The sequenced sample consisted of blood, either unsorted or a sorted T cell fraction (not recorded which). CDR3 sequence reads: CSARKGGNQEAFF. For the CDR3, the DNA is TGCAGTGCTAGAAAAGGGGGTAACCAAGAAGCTTTCTTT.